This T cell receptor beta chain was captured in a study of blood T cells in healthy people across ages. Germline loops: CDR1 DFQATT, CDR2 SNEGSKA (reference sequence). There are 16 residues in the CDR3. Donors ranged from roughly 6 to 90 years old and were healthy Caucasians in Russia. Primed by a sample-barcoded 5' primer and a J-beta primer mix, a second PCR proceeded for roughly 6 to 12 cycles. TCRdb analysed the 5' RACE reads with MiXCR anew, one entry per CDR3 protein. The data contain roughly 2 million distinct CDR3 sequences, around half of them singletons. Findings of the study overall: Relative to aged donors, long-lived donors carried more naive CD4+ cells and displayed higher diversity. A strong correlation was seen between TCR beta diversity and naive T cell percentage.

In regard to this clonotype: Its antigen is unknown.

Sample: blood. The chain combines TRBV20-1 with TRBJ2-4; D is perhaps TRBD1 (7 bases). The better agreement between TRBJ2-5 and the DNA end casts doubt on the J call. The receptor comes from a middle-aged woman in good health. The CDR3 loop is CSAKYLGQAGRETQYF. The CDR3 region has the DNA TGCAGTGCTAAATACCTAGGACAGGCGGGAAGGGAGACCCAGTACTTC.